These 3 T cell receptor beta chains share one sample of origin, sequenced in a study of cytomegalovirus exposure and HLA in healthy donors. Primers included in the PCR were 60 Vbeta and 13 Jbeta primers. Measured with immunoSEQ multiplex PCR; TCRdb has only the in-frame clones, and not every one. The sample has about 150,000 clones; approximately 72% are singletons. The sequencing sample was made of PBMCs. The receptors originated from a man aged 18-30 years in good health and CMV-seronegative.

The chain is built from TRBV28 and TRBJ2-7, with TRBD2 matching 7 bases. V shed 5 bases, J shed 3 bases, and the junction held 7 bases outside the gene matches. CDR3 length: 14 amino acids. Germline CDR1 and CDR2: MDHEN and SYDVKM. This CDR3 reads CASSVSGPNYEQYF. The CDR3 region has the DNA TGTGCCAGCAGTGTTAGCGGGCCGAACTACGAGCAGTACTTC.

V usage is TRBV28 and J usage is TRBJ2-1; D might be TRBD2 (6 bases). The germline V gene has CDR1 MDHEN and CDR2 SYDVKM. This CDR3 is built from 14 residues. Trimming shortened V by 3 bases and J by 5 bases, and 11 bases separated the two germline ends. CDR3 in amino acids: CASSFAGTDNEQFF. The CDR3 region has the DNA TGTGCCAGCAGTTTTGCCGGGACTGACAATGAGCAGTTCTTC.

A note on this clone: One end of the junction is discordant with germline, which a read error may explain. The rearrangement uses TRBV4-3 and TRBJ2-2, with D tentatively TRBD1 (7 bases). This CDR3 region has 14 residues. The V gene's germline CDR1 is LGHNA and CDR2 YSLEER. The CDR3 nucleotides are TGCGCCAGCAGCCAAGCGGGACAGTCCGGGGGGCTGTTTTTT. Its protein product is CASSQAGQSGGLFF.